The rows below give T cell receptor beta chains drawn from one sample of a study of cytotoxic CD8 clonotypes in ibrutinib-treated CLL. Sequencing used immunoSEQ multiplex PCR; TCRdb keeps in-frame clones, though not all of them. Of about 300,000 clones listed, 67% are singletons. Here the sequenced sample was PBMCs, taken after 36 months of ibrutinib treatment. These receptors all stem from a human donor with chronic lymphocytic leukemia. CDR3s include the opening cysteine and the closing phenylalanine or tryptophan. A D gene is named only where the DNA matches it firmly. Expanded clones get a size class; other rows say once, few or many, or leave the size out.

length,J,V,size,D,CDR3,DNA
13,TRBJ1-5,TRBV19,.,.,CASSTGMGQPQHF,TGTGCCAGTAGTACAGGTATGGGTCAGCCCCAGCATTTT
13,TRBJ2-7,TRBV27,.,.,CASSLVRDDEQYF,TGTGCCAGCAGCCTGGTTCGGGACGACGAGCAGTACTTC
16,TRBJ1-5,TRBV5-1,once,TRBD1,CASSPGTGGFNQPQHF,TGCGCCAGCAGCCCTGGGACAGGGGGCTTCAATCAGCCCCAGCATTTT
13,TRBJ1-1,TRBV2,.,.,CASSAAGNTEAFF,TGTGCCAGCAGTGCTGCAGGGAACACTGAAGCTTTCTTT
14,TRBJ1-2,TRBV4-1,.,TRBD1,CASSGTALNYGYTF,TGCGCCAGCAGCGGGACAGCCCTTAACTATGGCTACACCTTC
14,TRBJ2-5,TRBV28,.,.,CASSQGTYQETQYF,TGTGCCAGCAGCCAGGGGACCTACCAAGAGACCCAGTACTTC
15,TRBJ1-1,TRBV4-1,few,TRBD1,CASSQGDRDNTEAFF,TGCGCCAGCAGCCAAGGAGACAGGGATAACACTGAAGCTTTCTTT
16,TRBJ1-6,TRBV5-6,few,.,CASSFRTGSYNSPLHF,TGTGCCAGCAGCTTCCGGACGGGCTCCTATAATTCACCCCTCCACTTT
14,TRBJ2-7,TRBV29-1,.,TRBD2,CSASRGGYLHEQYF,TGCAGCGCTTCCCGGGGGGGTTACCTCCACGAGCAGTACTTC
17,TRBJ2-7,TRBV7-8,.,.,CASSLWSELDGTYEQYF,TGTGCCAGCAGCTTATGGTCTGAATTGGACGGGACCTACGAGCAGTACTTC
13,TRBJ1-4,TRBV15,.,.,CATSRDRSGWLFF,TGTGCCACCAGCAGAGATAGGTCAGGGTGGCTGTTTTTT